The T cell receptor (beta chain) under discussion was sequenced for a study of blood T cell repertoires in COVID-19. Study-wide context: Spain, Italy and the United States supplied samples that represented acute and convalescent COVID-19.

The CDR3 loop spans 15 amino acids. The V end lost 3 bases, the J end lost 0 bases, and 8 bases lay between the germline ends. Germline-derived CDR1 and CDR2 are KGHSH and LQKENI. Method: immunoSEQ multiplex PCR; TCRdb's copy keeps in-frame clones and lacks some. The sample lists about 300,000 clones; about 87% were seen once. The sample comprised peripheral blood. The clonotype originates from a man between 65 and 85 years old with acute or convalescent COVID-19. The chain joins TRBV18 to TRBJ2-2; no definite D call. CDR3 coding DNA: TGTGCCAGCTCACCTAGCCTTCCGAACACCGGGGAGCTGTTTTTT. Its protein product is CASSPSLPNTGELFF.